This section outlines one TCR beta chain sequence together with its context. Its antigen is unknown. This sample was taken from a study of T cells expressing NK-cell markers. Whole-study findings and limits: Dominant NKG2C+ clonotypes made up roughly 1.0-7.0% of CD8+ T cells in several donors. In a few donors, dominant clonotypes made up about 25-60.1% of CD3+CD56-NKG2C+ cells.

In generating TCR beta cDNA, 5'RACE template switching with UMIs was used. TCRdb reprocessed the 5' RACE reads and keeps a single row for each CDR3 protein, giving no DNA. The sample holds around 140,000 distinct CDR3 sequences. This CDR3 comprises 15 residues. Germline V gene lookup returns CDR1 MDHEN and CDR2 SYDVKM. What was sequenced was blood T cells: a sorted CD56 or NKG2C T cell subset, CD4+ or CD8+ T cells, or bulk PBMC T cells (not recorded which). The sequence came from a man aged 18 to 35 in good health. V is TRBV28 and J is TRBJ2-3; TCRdb's D call, TRBD2, is unchecked because there is no DNA. CDR3 in amino acids: CASSLRREGGITQYF.